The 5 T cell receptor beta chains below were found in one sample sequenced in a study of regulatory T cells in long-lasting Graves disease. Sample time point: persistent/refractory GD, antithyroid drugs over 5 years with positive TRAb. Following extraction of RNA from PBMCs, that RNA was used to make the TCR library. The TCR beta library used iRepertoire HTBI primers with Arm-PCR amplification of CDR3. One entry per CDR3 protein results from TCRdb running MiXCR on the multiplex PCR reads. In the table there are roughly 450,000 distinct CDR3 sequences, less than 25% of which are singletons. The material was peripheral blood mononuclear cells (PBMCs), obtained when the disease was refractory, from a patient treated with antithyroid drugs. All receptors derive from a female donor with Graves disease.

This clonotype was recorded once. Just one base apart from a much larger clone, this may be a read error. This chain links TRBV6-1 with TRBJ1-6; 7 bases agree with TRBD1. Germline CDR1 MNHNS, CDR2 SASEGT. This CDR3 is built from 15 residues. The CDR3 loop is CASTLGQYYNSSLHF. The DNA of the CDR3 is TGTGCCAGCACCCTGGGACAGTATTATAATTCATCCCTCCACTTT.

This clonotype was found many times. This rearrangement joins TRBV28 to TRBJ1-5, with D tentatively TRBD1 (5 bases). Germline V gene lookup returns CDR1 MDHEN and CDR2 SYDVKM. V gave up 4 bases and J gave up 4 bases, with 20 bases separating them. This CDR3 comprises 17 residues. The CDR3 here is CASSYPFGQTGNQPQHF. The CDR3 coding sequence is TGTGCCAGCAGTTACCCCTTTGGACAAACTGGGAATCAGCCCCAGCATTTT.

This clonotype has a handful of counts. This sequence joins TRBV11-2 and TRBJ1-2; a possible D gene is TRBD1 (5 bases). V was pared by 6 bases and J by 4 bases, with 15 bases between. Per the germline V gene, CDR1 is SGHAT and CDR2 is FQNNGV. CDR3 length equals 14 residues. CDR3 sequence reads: CASRPADSLYGYTF. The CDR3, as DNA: TGTGCCAGCAGACCGGCTGACAGCCTCTATGGCTACACCTTC.

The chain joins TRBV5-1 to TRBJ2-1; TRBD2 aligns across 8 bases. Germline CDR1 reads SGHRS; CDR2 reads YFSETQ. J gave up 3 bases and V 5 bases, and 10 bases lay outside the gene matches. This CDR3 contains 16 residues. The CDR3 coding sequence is TGCGCCAGCAGTAGGGGAGCGGGAGTGATCTACAATGAGCAGTTCTTC. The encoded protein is CASSRGAGVIYNEQFF.

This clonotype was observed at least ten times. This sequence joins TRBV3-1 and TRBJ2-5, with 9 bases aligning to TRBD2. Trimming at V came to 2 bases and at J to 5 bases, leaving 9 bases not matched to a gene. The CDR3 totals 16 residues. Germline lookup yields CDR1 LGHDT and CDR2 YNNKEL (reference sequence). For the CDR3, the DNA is TGTGCCAGCAGCCAATCGACTAGCGGAAGCTTCGAGACCCAGTACTTC. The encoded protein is CASSQSTSGSFETQYF.